This T cell receptor (beta chain) was recovered during a study of cytomegalovirus exposure and HLA in healthy donors. The repertoire was sequenced with immunoSEQ multiplex PCR; TCRdb's copy has only in-frame clones and lacks some. Of about 60,000 clones listed, approximately 96% were seen once; the top ten hold approximately 1%. This clone was seen just once. Its antigen is not known. Overall study results and limits: The majority of TCR sequences were rare, yet some public TCRs appeared in many donors. Cytomegalovirus-associated status was assigned to about 150 TCR beta chains. Later, an analysis found that TCR clusters from the first cohort tended to co-occur in the roughly 110 validation repertoires. Three CMV-associated chains proved CMV antigen-specific in vitro.

Germline assignment: CDR1 SGHDN and CDR2 FVKESK. V lost 0 bases, J lost 0 bases, and 20 bases lay in between. The CDR3 spans 19 residues. The chain combines TRBV14 with TRBJ2-5, with D possibly being TRBD1 (5 bases). This sequence originates from a man younger than 35 in good health and CMV-seronegative. Sample: PBMCs. This CDR3 reads CASSQDRLPGFSDQETQYF. The CDR3 DNA sequence: TGTGCCAGCAGCCAAGATCGCCTACCAGGGTTTTCTGACCAAGAGACCCAGTACTTC.